The entry below describes one T cell receptor beta chain. This sample was included in a study of CD8+ T cells in alopecia areata. Investigators isolated RNA and reverse transcribed it into cDNA to act as the sequencing template. TCRdb's copy holds only in-frame clones and misses some; the assay was immunoSEQ multiplex PCR. The sample lists approximately 57,000 clones, 95% to 97% seen once, with approximately 24% in the top ten. From alopecia areata patients, lesional scalp punch biopsies and peripheral blood were collected. CDR1 MNHEY and CDR2 SMNVEV come from the germline V gene (reference sequence). This CDR3 is 14 amino acids long. V was pared by 3 bases and J by 0 bases, with 8 bases between.

This sample comprised CD8+ T cells sorted from blood, obtained at week 0. This rearrangement joins TRBV27 to TRBJ1-1, with D unclear. This TCR came from a human donor with alopecia areata. The CDR3 DNA follows: TGTGCCAGCAGTTTCGGGCAGTTGAACACTGAAGCTTTCTTT. It encodes CASSFGQLNTEAFF.